The source of this T cell receptor (beta chain) is a study of blood T cell repertoires in COVID-19. In the study overall: Sources were T cells, B-cell-depleted T cells, or PBMCs; the material itself was cDNA or gDNA.

Some clones are missing from TCRdb's copy, which holds only in-frame ones; the method was immunoSEQ multiplex PCR. The sample has about 270,000 clones, 75% to 90% seen once. J was trimmed by 3 bases and V by 0 bases; bases with no gene match: 5. Per the germline V gene, CDR1 is SGHDN and CDR2 is FVKESK. This CDR3 has 16 residues. Two negative PCRs, clearance, or symptom resolution were required of recovered Cohort 3 donors. The rearrangement uses TRBV14 and TRBJ1-1; 9 bases are shared with TRBD1. Sequenced input: PBMCs or T cells enriched from blood (not recorded which). The sequence was collected from a woman younger than 35 who had recovered from COVID-19. DNA for the CDR3: TGTGCCAGCAGCCAAGATCTAGGGACAGGGTACACTGAAGCTTTCTTT. Protein: CASSQDLGTGYTEAFF. The full variable domain, in which reference TRBV14 and TRBJ1-1 provide the parts outside the CDR3, is EAGVTQFPSHSVIEKGQTVTLRCDPISGHDNLYWYRRVMGKEIKFLLHFVKESKQDESGMPNNRFLAERTGGTYSTLKVQPAELEDSGVYFCASSQDLGTGYTEAFFGQGTRLTVV.